The TCR beta chain described here comes from a study of blood T cell repertoires in COVID-19. This clone was seen a few times. Other DNA sequences within the sample encode an identical CDR3. There are 15 residues in the CDR3. V was shortened by 0 bases and J by 7 bases, with 15 bases between the two germline ends. CDR1 is MNHNS, CDR2 SASEGT, per germline. Only in-frame clones appear in the TCRdb table, and some are missing; sequencing was by immunoSEQ multiplex PCR. The sample consists of hundreds of thousands of clones, nearly 85% of them appearing once. The specimen was peripheral blood. This sequence was found in a young woman with COVID-19, enrolled during active disease. The chain links TRBV6-1 to TRBJ1-2; maybe TRBD1 (6 bases). The CDR3 DNA reads TGTGCCAGCAGTGAAGCGGTACGGGGGGCGGGTGGCTACACCTTC. This sequence encodes CASSEAVRGAGGYTF.